These T cell receptor beta chains were read from a single sample in a study of CD8 T cells in ankylosing spondylitis. Via MiXCR, TCRdb re-called the 5' RACE reads, giving one row per CDR3 protein. Here the sample spans more than 150,000 distinct CDR3 sequences, roughly 13% being singletons. Sequencing was performed on blood, either unsorted or a sorted T cell fraction (not recorded which). These receptors all stem from a male donor with ankylosing spondylitis or in good health (not recorded which). The CDR3 runs from the conserved cysteine through the conserved F or W. D genes are given only for firm matches. For some rows the clone size is stated as once, few or many, or as a class when expanded; others skip it.

d_gene | abundance | j_gene | v_gene | CDR3aa | CDR3nt
. | few | TRBJ1-1 | TRBV20-1 | CSARDKLNTEAFF | TGCAGTGCTAGAGATAAGCTGAACACTGAAGCTTTCTTT
. | many | TRBJ2-1 | TRBV12-3/TRBV12-4 | CASSTTDNEQFF | TGTGCCAGCAGTACGACGGACAATGAGCAGTTCTTC
TRBD1 | . | TRBJ2-5 | TRBV6-2/TRBV6-3 | CASTLLSGTGYQETQYF | TGTGCCAGCACCCTTCTCTCCGGGACAGGGTACCAAGAGACCCAGTACTTC
TRBD2 | few | TRBJ2-5 | TRBV5-1 | CASSVGGGEETQYF | TGCGCCAGCAGCGTGGGGGGGGGAGAAGAGACCCAGTACTTC
. | few | TRBJ2-7 | TRBV20-1 | CSARGPSSSSYEQYF | TGCAGTGCTAGAGGTCCCAGTTCGAGCTCCTACGAGCAGTACTTC
. | many | TRBJ2-5 | TRBV12-3/TRBV12-4 | CASSFGGQETQYF | TGTGCCAGCAGTTTCGGGGGCCAAGAGACCCAGTACTTC
. | few | TRBJ2-2 | TRBV7-9 | CASSSARELFF | TGTGCCAGCAGCTCCGCCAGGGAGCTGTTTTTT
. | few | TRBJ2-1 | TRBV5-1 | CASSLNGGPYNEQFF | TGCGCCAGCAGCTTGAATGGCGGCCCCTACAATGAGCAGTTCTTC
TRBD2 | few | TRBJ2-7 | TRBV27 | CASSPTRRTSPNTYEQYF | TGTGCCAGCAGTCCTACCCGACGGACTAGCCCTAACACCTACGAGCAGTACTTC
TRBD2 | few | TRBJ2-7 | TRBV7-9 | CASSSSGGGNYEQYF | TGTGCCAGCAGCTCTAGCGGCGGAGGTAACTACGAGCAGTACTTC
. | many | TRBJ2-7 | TRBV29-1 | CSVVGGESYEQYF | TGCAGCGTTGTTGGAGGTGAGTCCTACGAGCAGTACTTC
. | many | TRBJ1-1 | TRBV20-1 | CSARDGDTEAFF | TGCAGTGCTAGAGATGGGGACACTGAAGCTTTCTTT
. | few | TRBJ2-7 | TRBV7-9 | CASSLGQDIVYEQYF | TGTGCCAGCAGCTTAGGACAGGACATAGTCTACGAGCAGTACTTC
TRBD2 | . | TRBJ2-1 | TRBV20-1 | CSAGSSGGANYNEQFF | TGCAGTGCAGGGTCTAGCGGGGGGGCGAACTACAATGAGCAGTTCTTC
. | . | TRBJ2-1 | TRBV12-3/TRBV12-4 | CASSFNLGNEQFF | TGTGCCAGCAGTTTCAACCTGGGGAATGAGCAGTTCTTC
. | few | TRBJ1-2 | TRBV4-1 | CASSQGPLHQVYYGYTF | TGCGCCAGCAGCCAAGGGCCCTTACATCAGGTCTACTATGGCTACACCTTC
. | . | TRBJ2-1 | TRBV7-6 | CASRTAMGEQFF | TGTGCCAGCAGGACAGCTATGGGTGAGCAGTTCTTC
. | . | TRBJ1-1 | TRBV3-1 | CASSRGAETEAFF | TGTGCCAGCAGCCGGGGGGCCGAAACTGAAGCTTTCTTT
. | few | TRBJ2-5 | TRBV4-1 | CASSQVGGGETQYF | TGCGCCAGCAGCCAAGTTGGAGGGGGCGAGACCCAGTACTTC
. | . | TRBJ1-2 | TRBV4-1 | CASSQAGNYGYTF | TGCGCCAGCAGCCAAGCAGGGAACTATGGCTACACCTTC
. | . | TRBJ1-4 | TRBV13 | CASSLYGKGGEKLFF | TGTGCCAGCAGCTTATATGGGAAGGGAGGAGAAAAACTGTTTTTT
. | . | TRBJ2-1 | TRBV2 | CGSNRINEQFF | TGTGGGTCGAATCGGATCAATGAGCAGTTCTTC
. | . | TRBJ2-1 | TRBV6-4 | CASSASSSYNEQFF | TGTGCCAGCAGTGCAAGCAGCTCCTACAATGAGCAGTTCTTC
TRBD1 | . | TRBJ2-7 | TRBV7-2 | CASSLASLPKDRGEQYF | TGTGCCAGCAGCTTAGCAAGCCTACCTAAGGACAGGGGCGAGCAGTACTTC
. | . | TRBJ1-1 | TRBV7-9 | CASSFGGWMKTEAFF | TGTGCCAGCAGCTTCGGAGGTTGGATGAAGACTGAAGCTTTCTTT